The next 5 T cell receptor beta chains were all read from a single sample in a study of T cells after yellow fever vaccination. Each CDR3 protein gets one entry after TCRdb re-called the 5' RACE reads with MiXCR. There are under 55,000 distinct CDR3 sequences in the sample; less than 8.5% occur only once, and 24% lies in the top ten. This sample comprised CD8+ T cells not binding an NS4B(214-222) dextramer, sorted from PBMCs, obtained about 41 days after the first yellow fever vaccination. These TCRs come from a young man who received the YFV17D yellow fever vaccine.

In its sample, this clonotype was seen many times. CDR3 DNA sequence: TGTGCCAGCAGCCTTTTACTAGTCCGCTCCTACAATGAGCAGTTCTTC. Its translation is CASSLLLVRSYNEQFF. The genes are TRBV7-6 and TRBJ2-1; tentatively, D is TRBD2 (5 bases). This CDR3 contains 16 residues. V shed 5 bases and J shed 0 bases, with 14 bases lying between them. Germline loops: CDR1 SGHVS, CDR2 FNYEAQ.

This clonotype has more than one count but fewer than ten. V usage is TRBV7-9 and J usage is TRBJ2-1; possibly TRBD1 for D (6 bases). V was clipped by 4 bases and J by 6 bases, with 10 bases between them. Germline V CDR1 and CDR2: SEHNR, FQNEAQ (reference sequence). The length of the CDR3 is 13 residues. CDR3 sequence (DNA): TGTGCCAGCAGCTCAAGACAGGTCAATGAGCAGTTCTTC. Translating it yields CASSSRQVNEQFF.

At least ten counts were recorded for this clonotype. The chain recombines TRBV19 with TRBJ2-2; D uncertain. Trimming removed 6 bases from V and 7 bases from J, with 18 bases in between. The CDR3 length is 15 residues. Germline V CDR1 and CDR2: LNHDA, SQIVND (reference sequence). The CDR3 here is CASSYGTLRFGELFF. The CDR3 region has the DNA TGTGCCAGTAGCTACGGAACGCTTCGATTCGGGGAGCTGTTTTTT.

This clonotype was detected ten times or more. V gene TRBV7-9 combines with J gene TRBJ2-1, with D perhaps TRBD2 (6 bases). Trimming pared 4 bases from V and 14 bases from J, leaving 9 bases between. CDR1 and CDR2 from the germline V gene are SEHNR and FQNEAQ (reference sequence). CDR3 size: 10 residues. The CDR3 here is CASSSGTEFF. In DNA form, the CDR3 reads TGTGCCAGCAGCTCCGGGACTGAGTTCTTC.

This clonotype was detected many times. V usage is TRBV7-2 and J usage is TRBJ2-1; D unclear. The V end was cut by 9 bases, the J end by 6 bases, with 9 bases between. There are 11 residues in the CDR3. CDR1 SGHTA and CDR2 FQGNSA come from the germline V gene. The CDR3 is CASTLGNEQFF. The CDR3 nucleotides read TGTGCCAGTACTCTCGGCAATGAGCAGTTCTTC.